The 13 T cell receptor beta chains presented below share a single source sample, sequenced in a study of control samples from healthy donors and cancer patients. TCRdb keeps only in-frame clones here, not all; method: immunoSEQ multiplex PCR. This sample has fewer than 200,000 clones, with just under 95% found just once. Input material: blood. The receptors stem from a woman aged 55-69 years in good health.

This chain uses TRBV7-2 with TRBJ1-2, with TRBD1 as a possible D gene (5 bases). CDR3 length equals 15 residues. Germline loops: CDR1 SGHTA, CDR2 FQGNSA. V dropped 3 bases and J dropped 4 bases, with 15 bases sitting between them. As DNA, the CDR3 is TGTGCCAGCAGCTTGGGTGGGGCGGGAGGCTATGGCTACACCTTC. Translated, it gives CASSLGGAGGYGYTF.

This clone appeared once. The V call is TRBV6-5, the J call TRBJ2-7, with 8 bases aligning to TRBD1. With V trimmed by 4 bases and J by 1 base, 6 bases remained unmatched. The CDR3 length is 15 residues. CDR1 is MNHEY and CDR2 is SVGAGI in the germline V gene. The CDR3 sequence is CASSSPGQVSYEQYF. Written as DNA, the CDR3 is TGTGCCAGCAGTTCGCCGGGACAGGTATCCTACGAGCAGTACTTC.

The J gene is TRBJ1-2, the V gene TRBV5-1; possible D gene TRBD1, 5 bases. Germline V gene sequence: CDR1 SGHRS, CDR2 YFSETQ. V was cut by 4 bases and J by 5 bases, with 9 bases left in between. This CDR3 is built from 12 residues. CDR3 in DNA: TGCGCCAGCAGCCAACAGGATTATGGCTACACCTTC. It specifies CASSQQDYGYTF.

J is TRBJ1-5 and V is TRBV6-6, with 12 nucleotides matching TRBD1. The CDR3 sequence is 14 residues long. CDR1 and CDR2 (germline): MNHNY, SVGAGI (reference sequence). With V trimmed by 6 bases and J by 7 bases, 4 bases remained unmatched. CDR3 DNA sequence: TGTGCCAGCAGGCTGGGACAGGGGGCCCAGCCCCAGCATTTT. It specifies CASRLGQGAQPQHF.

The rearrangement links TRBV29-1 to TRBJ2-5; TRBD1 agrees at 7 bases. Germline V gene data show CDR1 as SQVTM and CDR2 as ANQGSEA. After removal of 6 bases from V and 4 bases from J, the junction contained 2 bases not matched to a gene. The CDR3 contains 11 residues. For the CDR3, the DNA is TGCAGCGTCGACAGGGCAGAGACCCAGTACTTC. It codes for CSVDRAETQYF.

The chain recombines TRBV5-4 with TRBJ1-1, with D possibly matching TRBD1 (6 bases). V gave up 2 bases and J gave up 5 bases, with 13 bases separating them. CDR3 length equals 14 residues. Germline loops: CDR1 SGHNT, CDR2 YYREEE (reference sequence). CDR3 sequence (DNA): TGTGCCAGCAGCTTATCGGGGGCGTGGACTGAAGCTTTCTTT. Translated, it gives CASSLSGAWTEAFF.

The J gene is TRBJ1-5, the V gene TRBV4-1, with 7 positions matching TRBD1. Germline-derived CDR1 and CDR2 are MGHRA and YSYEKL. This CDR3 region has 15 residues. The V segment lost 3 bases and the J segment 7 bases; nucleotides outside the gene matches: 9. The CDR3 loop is CASSQTTRGEQPQHF. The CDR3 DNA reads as TGCGCCAGCAGCCAGACGACCAGGGGGGAACAGCCCCAGCATTTT.

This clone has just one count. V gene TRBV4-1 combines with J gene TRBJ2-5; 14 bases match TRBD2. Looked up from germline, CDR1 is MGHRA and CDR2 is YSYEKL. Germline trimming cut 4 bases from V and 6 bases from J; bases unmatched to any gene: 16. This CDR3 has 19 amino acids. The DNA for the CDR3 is TGCGCCAGCAGCCCCCAACTCCCGGGACTAGCGGGGGCCCGGCAGACCCAGTACTTC. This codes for CASSPQLPGLAGARQTQYF.

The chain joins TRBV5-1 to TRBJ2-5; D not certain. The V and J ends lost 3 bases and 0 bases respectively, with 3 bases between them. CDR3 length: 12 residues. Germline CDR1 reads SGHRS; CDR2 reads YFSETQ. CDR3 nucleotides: TGCGCCAGCAGCTGGGACCAAGAGACCCAGTACTTC. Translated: CASSWDQETQYF.

CDR3 protein: CASSLRDQPQHF. CDR3 coding DNA: TGTGCCAGCAGCTTAAGGGATCAGCCCCAGCATTTT. This sequence joins TRBV5-6 and TRBJ1-5, with D unresolved. Per germline, CDR1 SGHDT and CDR2 YYEEEE. This CDR3 region has 12 residues. The V end was cut by 2 bases, the J end by 5 bases, with 5 bases between.

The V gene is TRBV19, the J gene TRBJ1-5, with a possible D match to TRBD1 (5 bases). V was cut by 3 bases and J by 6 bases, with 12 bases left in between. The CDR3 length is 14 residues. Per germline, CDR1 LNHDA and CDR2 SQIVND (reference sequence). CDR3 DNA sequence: TGTGCCAGTAGTATCGGGGGAGGCGGTCAGCCCCAGCATTTT. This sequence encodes CASSIGGGGQPQHF.

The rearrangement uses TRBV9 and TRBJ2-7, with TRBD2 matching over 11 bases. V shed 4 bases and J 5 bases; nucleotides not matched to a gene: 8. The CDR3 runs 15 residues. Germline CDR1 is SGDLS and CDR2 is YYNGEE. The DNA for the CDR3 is TGTGCCAGCAGCTCTCGTAGCGGGGGGGCCAACGAGCAGTACTTC. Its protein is CASSSRSGGANEQYF. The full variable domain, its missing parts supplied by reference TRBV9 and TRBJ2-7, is DSGVTQTPKHLITATGQRVTLRCSPRSGDLSVYWYQQSLDQGLQFLIQYYNGEERAKGNILERFSAQQFPDLHSELNLSSLELGDSALYFCASSSRSGGANEQYFGPGTRLTVT.

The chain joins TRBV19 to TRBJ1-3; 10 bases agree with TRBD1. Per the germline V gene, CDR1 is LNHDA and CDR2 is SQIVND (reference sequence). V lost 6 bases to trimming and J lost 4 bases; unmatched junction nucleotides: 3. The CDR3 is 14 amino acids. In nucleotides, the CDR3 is TGTGCCAGTAGACCGGACAGGGGGGGAAACACCATATATTTT. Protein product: CASRPDRGGNTIYF. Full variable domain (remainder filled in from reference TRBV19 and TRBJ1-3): DGGITQSPKYLFRKEGQNVTLSCEQNLNHDAMYWYRQDPGQGLRLIYYSQIVNDFQKGDIAEGYSVSREKKESFPLTVTSAQKNPTAFYLCASRPDRGGNTIYFGEGSWLTVV.